Below, 11 T cell receptor beta chains from the same sample are listed, as sequenced in a study of blood T cell repertoires in COVID-19. Only in-frame clones appear in the TCRdb table, and some are missing; sequencing was by immunoSEQ multiplex PCR. The data show around 130,000 clones, around 89% seen once. The specimen was peripheral blood. Every receptor here comes from a man aged 45-65 years with active or convalescent COVID-19.

V and J are TRBV10-2 and TRBJ2-2, with 10 bases aligning to TRBD2. V shed 4 bases and J 7 bases; nucleotides not matched to a gene: 6. CDR1 WSHSY and CDR2 SAAADI come from the germline V gene. The CDR3 loop spans 15 amino acids. The CDR3 loop is CASSASSGRVGELFF. The CDR3 DNA follows: TGCGCCAGCAGTGCTTCTAGCGGGAGAGTCGGGGAGCTGTTTTTT.

V and J are TRBV24-1 and TRBJ2-5, with D possibly being TRBD2 (5 bases). The CDR3 is 15 residues long. CDR1 and CDR2 (germline): KGHDR, SFDVKD. The V and J ends lost 7 bases and 3 bases respectively, with 17 bases between them. CDR3 sequence reads: CATSLTPKGEETQYF. In DNA, the CDR3 is TGTGCCACCAGCCTCACCCCGAAGGGAGAAGAGACCCAGTACTTC.

This clone was counted a single time. V is TRBV11-2 and J is TRBJ1-3; D not resolved. CDR3 length: 15 residues. Germline V gene sequence: CDR1 SGHAT, CDR2 FQNNGV. The V gene lost 5 bases and the J gene lost 4 bases, with 15 bases spanning the gap. The CDR3 here is CASSRPEGRGNTIYF. The CDR3 nucleotides read TGTGCCAGCAGCAGACCGGAAGGGAGAGGAAACACCATATATTTT.

J is TRBJ1-2 and V is TRBV9; D perhaps matches TRBD1 (6 bases). The CDR3 contains 15 residues. Trimming shortened V by 6 bases and J by 4 bases, and 19 bases separated the two germline ends. Germline assignment: CDR1 SGDLS and CDR2 YYNGEE. For the CDR3, the DNA is TGTGCCAGCACCAAAGACGGGGGGCTTTCCTATGGCTACACCTTC. Protein: CASTKDGGLSYGYTF.

The chain has TRBV5-1 and TRBJ1-6, with D unresolved. Germline V lookup: CDR1 SGHRS, CDR2 YFSETQ. The CDR3 contains 15 residues. The V and J ends lost 0 bases and 7 bases respectively, with 11 bases between them. CDR3 sequence reads: CASSLGSGLNSPLHF. The CDR3 DNA sequence: TGCGCCAGCAGCTTGGGTTCGGGTCTCAATTCACCCCTCCACTTT.

The chain couples TRBV6-1 to TRBJ2-7, with D possibly being TRBD1 (7 bases). Germline V gene sequence: CDR1 MNHNS, CDR2 SASEGT. V lost 4 bases and J lost 2, with 21 bases in between. The CDR3 runs 17 residues. CDR3 nucleotides: TGTGCCAGCAGTGGGCGGGACAGCGACACCAAAGCCTACGAGCAGTACTTC. This codes for CASSGRDSDTKAYEQYF.

The chain is built from TRBV9 and TRBJ2-7; TRBD1 matches 10 bases. Looked up from germline, CDR1 is SGDLS and CDR2 is YYNGEE. The junction had 6 bases not matched to a gene; V was cut back by 0 bases and J by 3 bases. The CDR3 consists of 16 residues. The CDR3 DNA reads TGTGCCAGCAGCGTAGGGACCGGGACAGGGGTCTACGAGCAGTACTTC. Residues: CASSVGTGTGVYEQYF.

V is TRBV7-6 and J is TRBJ2-1, with 7 bases identical to TRBD2. The trim removed 4 bases at V and 5 bases at J, leaving 14 bases unmatched. There are 17 residues in the CDR3. The germline V gene has CDR1 SGHVS and CDR2 FNYEAQ. This chain's CDR3 is CASSYGLGPTKNNEQFF. As DNA, the CDR3 is TGTGCCAGCAGCTATGGACTAGGCCCGACAAAAAACAATGAGCAGTTCTTC.

This chain uses TRBV5-1 with TRBJ1-2; 8 nucleotides line up with TRBD1. The CDR3 sequence is 14 residues long. Unmatched junction bases numbered 5, after V lost 4 bases and J lost 3 bases. CDR1 SGHRS and CDR2 YFSETQ come from the germline V gene. In nucleotides, the CDR3 is TGCGCCAGCAGCGTTCGACAGGGGCACTATGGCTACACCTTC. Protein product: CASSVRQGHYGYTF.

This CDR3 reads CASSQEEAGFNEKLFF. The CDR3 nucleotides read TGTGCCAGCAGCCAAGAGGAGGCAGGTTTTAATGAAAAACTGTTTTTT. The chain is built from TRBV3-1 (or the pseudogene TRBV3-2) and TRBJ1-4; no reliable D call. This CDR3 has 16 residues. The germline V gene encodes CDR1 LGHDT and CDR2 YNNKEL (reference sequence). The V and J ends lost 0 bases and 4 bases respectively, with 12 bases between them.

The chain uses TRBV6-5 and TRBJ1-5; unclear D gene. This CDR3 has 15 amino acids. Germline V gene sequence: CDR1 MNHEY, CDR2 SVGAGI. Trimming stripped 6 bases from V and 0 bases from J, with 12 bases between. CDR3 amino acids: CASRRGSYSNQPQHF. The CDR3 DNA follows: TGTGCCAGCAGACGTGGGAGTTATAGCAATCAGCCCCAGCATTTT.